This TCR beta chain was captured in a study of regulatory T cells in long-lasting Graves disease. For TCR beta, libraries came from iRepertoire HTBI primers and Arm-PCR of CDR3 regions. From the multiplex PCR reads, TCRdb called clonotypes with MiXCR, one entry per CDR3 protein. The sample lists about half a million distinct CDR3 sequences, approximately 12% occurring once. Germline-derived CDR1 and CDR2 are SNHLY and FYNNEI. CDR3 length: 12 amino acids. Deletions cut 6 bases from V and 8 bases from J, with 13 bases between. This clonotype was counted many times. Time point indicated: newly diagnosed GD, antithyroid drugs for less than 3 months. After RNA was extracted from PBMCs, the TCR library was made from it. This same sample was also part of a study on T cells in Graves' hyperthyroidism and ophthalmopathy.

The clonotype comes from a woman aged 25 to 39 with Graves disease. This rearrangement joins TRBV2 to TRBJ1-2, with D hard to call. The sequencing used peripheral blood mononuclear cells (PBMCs), collected at new diagnosis, from a patient treated with antithyroid drugs. This CDR3 is CASSASVLGYTF. As DNA, the CDR3 is TGTGCCAGCAGCGCCTCGGTTTTGGGCTACACCTTC.